The next 14 T cell receptor beta chains were all read from a single sample in a study of T cell changes during pregnancy in multiple sclerosis. Using immunoSEQ multiplex PCR, the repertoire was profiled, and TCRdb retains in-frame clones only, with some absent. The data show tens of thousands of clones, roughly nine tenths seen once. Sample: peripheral blood, taken in the third trimester of pregnancy. The receptors come from a female donor in good health, enrolled as a control in a pregnancy study.

This sequence joins TRBV4-2 and TRBJ2-1; 15 nucleotides align to TRBD2. Trimming removed 2 bases from V and 4 bases from J; junction bases left unmatched: 6. The CDR3 contains 18 residues. Germline V gene lookup returns CDR1 LGHNA and CDR2 YNFKEQ. The CDR3, as DNA: TGTGCCAGCAGCCAAAGACTCGGGACTAGCGGGGGGTACAATGAGCAGTTCTTC. This encodes CASSQRLGTSGGYNEQFF.

The chain is built from TRBV6-4 and TRBJ2-2, with 7 positions matching TRBD2. The V and J ends lost 4 bases and 3 bases, in that order; junction bases with no gene match: 2. The CDR3 is 14 amino acids. Germline CDR1 and CDR2: MRHNA and SNTAGT. The CDR3 DNA reads as TGTGCCAGCAGTGCGGGGGGAGACACCGGGGAGCTGTTTTTT. Translated, it gives CASSAGGDTGELFF.

This rearrangement joins TRBV28 to TRBJ1-6; D unresolved. Per the germline V gene, CDR1 is MDHEN and CDR2 is SYDVKM. V lost 7 bases and J lost 11, with 12 bases in between. CDR3 size: 12 residues. DNA for the CDR3: TGTGCCAGCACTCCGGGAGTTACACCCCTCCACTTT. Translation: CASTPGVTPLHF.

This clone has a single count. The V call is TRBV7-6, the J call TRBJ2-1; 7 nucleotides align to TRBD2. The CDR3 is made up of 12 amino acids. The trim removed 1 base at V and 14 bases at J, leaving 5 bases unmatched. CDR1 is SGHVS and CDR2 is FNYEAQ in the germline V gene. CDR3 loop: CASSLGGREEFF. The DNA of the CDR3 is TGTGCCAGCAGCTTAGGTGGCCGGGAGGAGTTCTTC.

This chain connects TRBV21-1 to TRBJ1-1; TRBD1 is the table's D call, not checked against the DNA. TRBV21-1 is classified as a pseudogene. CDR3 size: 16 residues. CDR3 loop: CASNINDRGMNTEAFF. CDR3 in DNA: TGTGCCAGCAACATAAATGACAGGGGGATGAACACTGAAGCTTTCTTT.

V is TRBV27 and J is TRBJ2-5; D remains ambiguous. Germline-derived CDR1 and CDR2 are MNHEY and SMNVEV (reference sequence). CDR3 length equals 14 residues. The V end was cut by 8 bases, the J end by 3 bases, with 16 bases between. CDR3 protein: CASAFWADKETQYF. CDR3 sequence (DNA): TGTGCCAGCGCATTCTGGGCTGATAAAGAGACCCAGTACTTC.

This clone appeared a single time. This chain uses TRBV18 with TRBJ1-2; D unclear. This CDR3 is 16 amino acids long. Trimming took off 2 bases at V and 0 bases at J, with 13 bases between the two ends. Germline CDR1 KGHSH, CDR2 LQKENI. Here the CDR3 DNA reads TGTGCCAGCTCACCAACGGCAGGACTTCCTAACTATGGCTACACCTTC. Amino acids: CASSPTAGLPNYGYTF.

This clone is a singleton in its sample. This chain joins TRBV5-4 and TRBJ1-3; D not certain. Per the germline V gene, CDR1 is SGHNT and CDR2 is YYREEE (reference sequence). The CDR3 covers 15 residues. V shed 5 bases and J shed 4 bases, with 16 bases lying between them. CDR3 protein: CASRYFTGAGNTIYF. The CDR3 region has the DNA TGTGCCAGCAGATATTTTACGGGTGCAGGAAACACCATATATTTT.

The CDR3 is CASTGTSGFSTDTQYF. CDR3 DNA: TGTGCCAGCACCGGGACTAGCGGGTTTAGCACAGATACGCAGTATTTT. The genes are TRBV6-6 and TRBJ2-3, with 12 bases fitting TRBD2. The CDR3 is 16 amino acids. Germline V lookup: CDR1 MNHNY, CDR2 SVGAGI (reference sequence). V shed 7 bases and J 0 bases; nucleotides not matched to a gene: 5.

The CDR3 sequence: CASRRTVNEKLFF. CDR3 sequence (DNA): TGTGCCAGCAGACGGACAGTCAATGAAAAACTGTTTTTT. The chain uses TRBV9 and TRBJ1-4; D is possibly TRBD1 (6 bases). The CDR3 runs to 13 residues. The V and J ends lost 5 bases and 5 bases respectively, with 10 bases between them. CDR1 is SGDLS, CDR2 YYNGEE, per germline.

The V call is TRBV9, the J call TRBJ2-2; D is perhaps TRBD1 (5 bases). Germline V CDR1 and CDR2: SGDLS, YYNGEE. With 0 bases removed from V and 6 bases from J, the gap between germline ends came to 9 bases. The length of the CDR3 is 14 residues. The CDR3 reads CASSVVWGAGELFF. In DNA, the CDR3 is TGTGCCAGCAGCGTAGTGTGGGGCGCCGGGGAGCTGTTTTTT.

This clone was observed a single time. The V and J genes are TRBV10-1 and TRBJ2-3; 9 positions match TRBD1. CDR1 WNHNN and CDR2 SYGVQD come from the germline V gene (reference sequence). The CDR3 consists of 17 residues. With 2 bases clipped from V and 1 base from J, the junction kept 7 bases outside the gene matches. CDR3: CASSEGWGQGGTDTQYF. The CDR3 region has the DNA TGCGCCAGCAGTGAGGGTTGGGGACAGGGTGGCACAGATACGCAGTATTTT.

The V gene is TRBV5-1, the J gene TRBJ1-1; perhaps TRBD1 as D (6 bases). Germline assignment: CDR1 SGHRS and CDR2 YFSETQ. The CDR3 is 15 amino acids. Trimming cost V 0 bases and J 0 bases, with 9 bases left between them. This CDR3 reads CASSLGQELNTEAFF. Written as DNA, the CDR3 is TGCGCCAGCAGCTTGGGACAGGAGCTGAACACTGAAGCTTTCTTT.

The gene calls are TRBV12-5 and TRBJ2-6; tentative D call: TRBD1 (6 bases). This CDR3 region has 14 residues. CDR1 and CDR2 (germline): LGHNT, FRNRAP. The V end was cut by 7 bases, the J end by 4 bases, with 11 bases between. CDR3 nucleotide sequence: TGTGCTAGTGCACAGGGCTTGGGGGCCAACGTCCTGACTTTC. This sequence encodes CASAQGLGANVLTF. Looking up the rest from reference TRBV12-5 and TRBJ2-6 gives the full variable domain: DARVTQTPRHKVTEMGQEVTMRCQPILGHNTVFWYRQTMMQGLELLAYFRNRAPLDDSGMPKDRFSAEMPDATLATLKIQPSEPRDSAVYFCASAQGLGANVLTFGAGSRLTVL.